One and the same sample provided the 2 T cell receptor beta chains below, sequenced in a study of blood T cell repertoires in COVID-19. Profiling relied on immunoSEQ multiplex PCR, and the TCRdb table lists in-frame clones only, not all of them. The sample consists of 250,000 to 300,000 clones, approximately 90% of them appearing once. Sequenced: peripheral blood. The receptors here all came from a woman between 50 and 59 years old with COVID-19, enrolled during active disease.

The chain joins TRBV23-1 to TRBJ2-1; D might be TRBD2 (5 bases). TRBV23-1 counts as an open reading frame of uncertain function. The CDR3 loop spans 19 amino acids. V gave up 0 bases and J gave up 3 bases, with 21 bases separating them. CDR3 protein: CASSQSTSPGRTYYNEQFF. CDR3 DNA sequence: TGCGCCAGCAGTCAATCGACGAGCCCCGGCAGGACTTACTACAATGAGCAGTTCTTC.

The CDR3 DNA sequence: TGTGCCAGCAGCTTAGCCCGGGGACAGGCCTACAATGAGCAGTTCTTC. As protein: CASSLARGQAYNEQFF. The J gene is TRBJ2-1, the V gene TRBV7-9, with 8 bases matching TRBD1. Trimming at V came to 0 bases and at J to 2 bases, leaving 3 bases not matched to a gene. CDR1 SEHNR and CDR2 FQNEAQ come from the germline V gene (reference sequence). The CDR3 has 16 residues.